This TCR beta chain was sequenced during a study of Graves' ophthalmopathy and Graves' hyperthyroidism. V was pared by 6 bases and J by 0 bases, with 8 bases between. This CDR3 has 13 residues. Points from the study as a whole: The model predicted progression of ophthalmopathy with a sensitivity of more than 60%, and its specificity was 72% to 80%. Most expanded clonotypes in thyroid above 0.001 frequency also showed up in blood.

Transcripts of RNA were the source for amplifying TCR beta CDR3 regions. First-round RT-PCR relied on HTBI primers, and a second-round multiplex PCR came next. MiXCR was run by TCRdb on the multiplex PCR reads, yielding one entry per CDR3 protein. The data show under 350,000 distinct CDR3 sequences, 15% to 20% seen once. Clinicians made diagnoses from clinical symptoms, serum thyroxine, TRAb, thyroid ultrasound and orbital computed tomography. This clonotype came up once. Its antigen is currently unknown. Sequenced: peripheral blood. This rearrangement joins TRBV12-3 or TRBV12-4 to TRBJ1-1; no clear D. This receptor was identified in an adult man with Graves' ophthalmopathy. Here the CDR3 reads CASRVGMNTEAFF. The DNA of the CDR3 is TGTGCCAGCAGGGTCGGGATGAACACTGAAGCTTTCTTT.